The 12 T cell receptor beta chains presented below share a single source sample, sequenced in a study of T cell responses to AZD1222 COVID-19 vaccine. Repertoires were generated with immunoSEQ multiplex PCR, while TCRdb's copy carries only in-frame clones and drops some. The sample records about 160,000 clones, approximately 90% being singletons. The sample consisted of peripheral blood, taken 28 days after the second AZD1222 dose. These receptor sequences come from an adult who received the AZD1222 COVID-19 vaccine.

The V and J genes are TRBV6-2 or TRBV6-3 and TRBJ2-2; a possible D gene is TRBD1 (6 bases). The germline V gene has CDR1 MNHEY and CDR2 SVGEGT. The CDR3 runs 18 residues. Trimming stripped 2 bases from V and 5 bases from J, with 21 bases between. CDR3 region: CASSYRRMGAAETGELFF. As DNA, the CDR3 is TGTGCCAGCAGTTACCGTAGGATGGGGGCAGCCGAGACCGGGGAGCTGTTTTTT.

The V call is TRBV11-2, the J call TRBJ1-3; D gene ambiguous. V lost 0 bases and J 4 bases, leaving 7 bases between the germline ends. The CDR3 consists of 14 residues. Germline V CDR1 and CDR2: SGHAT, FQNNGV. CDR3 DNA: TGTGCCAGCAGCTTAGATATAAAGGGAAACACCATATATTTT. It encodes CASSLDIKGNTIYF.

In its sample, this clone was seen once. The chain couples TRBV25-1 to TRBJ2-1; D unclear. Per germline, CDR1 MGHDK and CDR2 SYGVNS. The V end lost 3 bases, the J end lost 4 bases, and 4 bases lay between the germline ends. The CDR3 spans 12 residues. The CDR3 sequence is CASSELYNEQFF. In DNA, the CDR3 is TGTGCCAGCAGTGAGCTATACAATGAGCAGTTCTTC.

This clone has a single count. This chain connects TRBV19 to TRBJ2-5, with TRBD2 identical over 7 bases. The CDR3 is 14 amino acids. Germline values: CDR1 LNHDA, CDR2 SQIVND (reference sequence). V shed 4 bases, J shed 10 bases, and the junction held 12 bases outside the gene matches. This chain's CDR3 is CASSKGTEAGIQYF. The CDR3 DNA reads TGTGCCAGTAGTAAAGGGACGGAAGCGGGAATCCAGTACTTC.

The V and J genes are TRBV6-2 or TRBV6-3 and TRBJ1-1, with 8 bases aligning to TRBD1. The CDR3 is 15 residues long. The J segment lost 1 base and the V segment lost 5 bases, leaving 6 bases of the junction unmatched. In germline, CDR1 is MNHEY, CDR2 SVGEGT. CDR3 coding DNA: TGTGCCAGCAGTATCACAGGGGGAGCGAACACTGAAGCTTTCTTT. It specifies CASSITGGANTEAFF.

The chain links TRBV7-8 to TRBJ1-2, with D unclear. The germline V gene has CDR1 SGHVS and CDR2 FQNEAQ. The V end was cut by 1 base, the J end by 1 base, with 4 bases between. The CDR3 is made up of 13 amino acids. The CDR3 DNA reads as TGTGCCAGCAGCTTAGGATTTAACTATGGCTACACCTTC. Translating it yields CASSLGFNYGYTF.

The CDR3 here is CASRPAGGPGNTIYF. The CDR3 DNA follows: TGTGCCAGCAGACCTGCCGGGGGACCTGGAAACACCATATATTTT. V is TRBV5-6 and J is TRBJ1-3; TRBD1 is a possible D gene (5 bases). Trimming took 5 bases from V and 2 from J, leaving 14 bases between them. Germline-derived CDR1 and CDR2 are SGHDT and YYEEEE. The CDR3 length is 15 residues.

This clone was observed a handful of times. V usage is TRBV3-1 (or the pseudogene TRBV3-2) and J usage is TRBJ2-3; tentatively, D is TRBD2 (6 bases). The length of the CDR3 is 17 residues. Looked up from germline, CDR1 is LGHDT and CDR2 is YNNKEL (reference sequence). Trimming left V 0 bases short and J 4 bases short, with 17 bases between. CDR3 loop: CASSQEPHGSVADTQYF. In DNA, the CDR3 is TGTGCCAGCAGCCAAGAACCCCACGGGAGTGTCGCAGATACGCAGTATTTT.

This clone appeared once. The gene calls are TRBV19 and TRBJ2-7, with 9 bases aligning to TRBD1. Germline loops: CDR1 LNHDA, CDR2 SQIVND (reference sequence). J lost 7 bases, V lost 3 bases, and 7 bases had no gene match. This CDR3 is built from 14 residues. The CDR3 nucleotides are TGTGCCAGTAGTATTGCCGGGACAGGGAAAGAGCAGTACTTC. Its translation: CASSIAGTGKEQYF. The whole variable domain, remainder taken from reference TRBV19 and TRBJ2-7, is DGGITQSPKYLFRKEGQNVTLSCEQNLNHDAMYWYRQDPGQGLRLIYYSQIVNDFQKGDIAEGYSVSREKKESFPLTVTSAQKNPTAFYLCASSIAGTGKEQYFGPGTRLTVT.

The chain combines TRBV19 with TRBJ1-1, with D perhaps TRBD1 (6 bases). There are 16 residues in the CDR3. The V end lost 5 bases, the J end lost 1 base, and 17 bases lay between the germline ends. Germline CDR1 LNHDA, CDR2 SQIVND (reference sequence). The CDR3 sequence: CASSPWDTLGNTEAFF. CDR3 nucleotide sequence: TGTGCCAGTAGTCCCTGGGACACTTTGGGGAACACTGAAGCTTTCTTT. The entire variable domain, with the rest obtained from reference TRBV19 and TRBJ1-1, is as follows: DGGITQSPKYLFRKEGQNVTLSCEQNLNHDAMYWYRQDPGQGLRLIYYSQIVNDFQKGDIAEGYSVSREKKESFPLTVTSAQKNPTAFYLCASSPWDTLGNTEAFFGQGTRLTVV.

V and J are TRBV12-5 and TRBJ1-4; no reliable D call. The CDR3 length is 11 residues. CDR1 and CDR2 from the germline V gene are LGHNT and FRNRAP. The V gene lost 5 bases and the J gene lost 11 bases, with 9 bases spanning the gap. This CDR3 reads CASGTAPKLFF. For the CDR3, the DNA is TGTGCTAGTGGTACCGCCCCCAAACTGTTTTTT.

This clone occurred once. This sequence joins TRBV3-1 (or the pseudogene TRBV3-2) and TRBJ1-3, with D maybe TRBD1 (6 bases). Trimming removed 3 bases from V and 4 bases from J, with 7 bases in between. The CDR3 spans 13 residues. CDR1 is LGHDT and CDR2 is YNNKEL in the germline V gene (reference sequence). As DNA, the CDR3 is TGTGCCAGCAGCCAGGGGGCAGGAAACACCATATATTTT. This gives the protein CASSQGAGNTIYF.